The text below deals with one T cell receptor (beta chain). Its antigen remains unknown. The patients serving as multiple sclerosis controls were treatment-naive. They had stable or active relapsing-remitting disease and fulfilled revised McDonald criteria. Bulk CD8+ and CD4+ cells came from magnetic negative isolation; CD8+ TEMRA by FACS. The sample comes from a study of CD8 T cells in Susac syndrome. Notes on the study in general: As acknowledged by the study, its TCR sequencing and HLA analysis included a relatively small number of individuals.

It was with random hexamers that roughly 0.45 to 1 ug RNA was reverse transcribed. immunoSEQ multiplex PCR amplified TCR beta CDR3 across 54 Vbeta, 13 Jbeta. TCRdb reprocessed the immunoSEQ multiplex PCR reads via MiXCR and lists one record per CDR3 protein. The sample records approximately 110,000 distinct CDR3 sequences, 90% to 95% being singletons. The clonotype was recovered from a human donor with multiple sclerosis. What was sequenced was CD8+ T cells from PBMCs.

Here the CDR3 DNA reads TGTGCCACCCTAAAAGAAGCCCCGGGTTCCGGCTACACCTTC. It codes for CATLKEAPGSGYTF. The chain joins TRBV12-3 or TRBV12-4 to TRBJ1-2; D remains unclear. Trimming took off 10 bases at V and 8 bases at J, with 23 bases between the two ends. CDR3 length: 14 amino acids.